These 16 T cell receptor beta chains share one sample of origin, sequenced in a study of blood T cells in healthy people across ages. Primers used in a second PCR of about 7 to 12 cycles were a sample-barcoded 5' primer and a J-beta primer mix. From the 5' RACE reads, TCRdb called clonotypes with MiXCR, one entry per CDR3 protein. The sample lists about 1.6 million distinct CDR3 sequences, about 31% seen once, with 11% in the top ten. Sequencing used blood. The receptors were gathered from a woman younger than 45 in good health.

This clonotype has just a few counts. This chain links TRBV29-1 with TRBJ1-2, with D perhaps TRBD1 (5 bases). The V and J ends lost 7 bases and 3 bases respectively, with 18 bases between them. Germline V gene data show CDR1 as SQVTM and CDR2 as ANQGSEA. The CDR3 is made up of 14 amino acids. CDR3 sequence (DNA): TGCAGCGCCCGGGACCTAACGGGGGACTATGGCTACACCTTC. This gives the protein CSARDLTGDYGYTF.

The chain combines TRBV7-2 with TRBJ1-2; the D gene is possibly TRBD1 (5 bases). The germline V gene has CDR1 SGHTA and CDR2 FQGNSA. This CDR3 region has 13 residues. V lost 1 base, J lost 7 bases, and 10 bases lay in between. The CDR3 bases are TGTACCAGCAGCTTAGGCCAGGGAGGTGGCTACACCTTC. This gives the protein CTSSLGQGGGYTF.

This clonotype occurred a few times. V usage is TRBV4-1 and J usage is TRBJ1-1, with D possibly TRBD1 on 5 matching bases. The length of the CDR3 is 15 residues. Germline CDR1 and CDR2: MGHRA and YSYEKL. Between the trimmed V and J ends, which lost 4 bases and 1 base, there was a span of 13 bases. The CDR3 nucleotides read TGCGCCAGCAGCCGGACTTTCAGGGAGAACACTGAAGCTTTCTTT. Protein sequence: CASSRTFRENTEAFF.

CDR3 coding DNA: TGCGCCAGCAGCCAAGTTATCCTTTTTGGACACCGCTACAATGAGCAGTTCTTC. Its protein is CASSQVILFGHRYNEQFF. The V call is TRBV4-1, the J call TRBJ2-1; possible D gene TRBD1, 5 bases. Trimming cost V 1 base and J 3 bases, with 19 bases left between them. Germline V gene data show CDR1 as MGHRA and CDR2 as YSYEKL. CDR3 size: 18 residues.

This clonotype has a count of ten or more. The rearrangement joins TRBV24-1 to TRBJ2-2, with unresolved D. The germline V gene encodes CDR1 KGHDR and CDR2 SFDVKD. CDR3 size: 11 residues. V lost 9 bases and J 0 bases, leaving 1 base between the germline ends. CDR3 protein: CATSNTGELFF. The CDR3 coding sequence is TGTGCCACCTCGAACACCGGGGAGCTGTTTTTT.

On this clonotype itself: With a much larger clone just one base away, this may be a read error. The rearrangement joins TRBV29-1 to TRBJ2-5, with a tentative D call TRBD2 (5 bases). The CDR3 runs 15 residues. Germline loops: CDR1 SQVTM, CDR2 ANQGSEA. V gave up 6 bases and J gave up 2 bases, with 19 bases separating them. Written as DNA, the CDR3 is TGCAGCGTGGACGGACGAGCGGCAAAACAAGAGACCCAGTACTTC. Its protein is CSVDGRAAKQETQYF.

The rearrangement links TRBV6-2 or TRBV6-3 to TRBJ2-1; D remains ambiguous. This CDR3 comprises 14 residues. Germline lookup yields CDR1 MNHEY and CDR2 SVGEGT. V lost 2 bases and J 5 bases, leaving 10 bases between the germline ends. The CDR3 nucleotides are TGTGCCAGCAGTTACGGTTGGCGGAACAATGAGCAGTTCTTC. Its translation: CASSYGWRNNEQFF.

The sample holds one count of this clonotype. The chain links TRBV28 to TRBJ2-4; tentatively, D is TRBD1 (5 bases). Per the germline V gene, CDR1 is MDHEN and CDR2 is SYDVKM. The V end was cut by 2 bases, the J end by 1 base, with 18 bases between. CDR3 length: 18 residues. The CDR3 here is CASSLLLQAEYAKNIQYF. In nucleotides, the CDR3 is TGTGCCAGCAGTTTACTCCTACAGGCTGAATATGCCAAAAACATTCAGTACTTC.

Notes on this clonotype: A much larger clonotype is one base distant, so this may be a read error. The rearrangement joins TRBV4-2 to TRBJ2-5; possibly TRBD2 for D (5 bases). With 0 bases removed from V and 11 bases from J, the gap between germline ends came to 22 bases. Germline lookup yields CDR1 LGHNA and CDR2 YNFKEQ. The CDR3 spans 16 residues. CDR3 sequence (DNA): TGTGCCAGCAGCCAAGAGGAACGGGGAGAACACAATGAGCAGTACTTC. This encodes CASSQEERGEHNEQYF.

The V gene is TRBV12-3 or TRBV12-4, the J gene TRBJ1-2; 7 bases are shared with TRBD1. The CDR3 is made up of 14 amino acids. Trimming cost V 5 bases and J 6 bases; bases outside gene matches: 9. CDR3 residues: CASSPEQGFHGYTF. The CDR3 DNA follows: TGTGCCAGCAGTCCCGAACAGGGGTTCCATGGCTACACCTTC.

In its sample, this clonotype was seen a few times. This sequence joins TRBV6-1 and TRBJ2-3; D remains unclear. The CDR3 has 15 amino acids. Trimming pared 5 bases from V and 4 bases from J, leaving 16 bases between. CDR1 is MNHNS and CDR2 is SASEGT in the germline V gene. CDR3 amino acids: CASSWPSTAADTQYF. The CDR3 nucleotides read TGTGCCAGCAGTTGGCCCAGTACAGCCGCAGATACGCAGTATTTT.

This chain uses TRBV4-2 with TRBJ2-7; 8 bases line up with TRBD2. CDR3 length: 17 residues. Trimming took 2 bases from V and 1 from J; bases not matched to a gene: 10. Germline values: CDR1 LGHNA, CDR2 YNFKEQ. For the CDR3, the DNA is TGTGCCAGCAGCCAACTTAGAGCGGGGGTGATTTCCTACGAGCAGTACTTC. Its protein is CASSQLRAGVISYEQYF.

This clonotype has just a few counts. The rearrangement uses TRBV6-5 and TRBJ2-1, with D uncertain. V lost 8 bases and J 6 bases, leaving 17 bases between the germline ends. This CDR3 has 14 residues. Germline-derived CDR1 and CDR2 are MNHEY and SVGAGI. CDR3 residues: CASSKGSSSNEQFF. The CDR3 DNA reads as TGTGCCAGCTCCAAGGGCTCCTCCAGCAATGAGCAGTTCTTC.

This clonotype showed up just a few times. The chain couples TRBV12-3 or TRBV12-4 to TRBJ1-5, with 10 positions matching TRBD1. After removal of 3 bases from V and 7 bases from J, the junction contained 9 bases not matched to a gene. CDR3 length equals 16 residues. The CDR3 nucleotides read TGTGCCAGCAGTTTGTCCGCGACAGGGGGCTTGCAGCCCCAGCATTTT. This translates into CASSLSATGGLQPQHF.

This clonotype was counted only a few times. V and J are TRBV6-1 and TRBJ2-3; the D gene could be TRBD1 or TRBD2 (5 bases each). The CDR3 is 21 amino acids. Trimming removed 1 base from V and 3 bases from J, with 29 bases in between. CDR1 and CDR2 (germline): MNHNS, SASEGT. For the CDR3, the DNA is TGTGCCAGCAGTGAAGTGGGTGCAGGGACCTTATCGTACGATGAAACAGATACGCAGTATTTT. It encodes CASSEVGAGTLSYDETDTQYF.

The CDR3 loop reads CASSRREGARADTQYF. CDR3 nucleotides: TGTGCCAGCAGCCGTAGGGAAGGGGCAAGGGCAGATACGCAGTATTTT. The chain links TRBV7-9 to TRBJ2-3, with TRBD1 as a possible D gene (5 bases). In germline, CDR1 is SEHNR, CDR2 FQNEAQ (reference sequence). V was cut by 5 bases and J by 4 bases, with 19 bases left in between. There are 16 residues in the CDR3.